What follows are 21 T cell receptor beta chains derived from one specimen sequenced in a study of blood T cell repertoires in COVID-19. This table comes from immunoSEQ multiplex PCR, and its TCRdb copy is limited to in-frame clones, with some not included. The sample lists roughly 110,000 clones, about three quarters seen once, with 6.2% in the top ten. Sample: peripheral blood. The source of these receptors is a man older than 75 with COVID-19, enrolled during active disease.

The rearrangement uses TRBV7-2 and TRBJ2-1; TRBD2 matches 10 bases. CDR3 length: 15 amino acids. Per germline, CDR1 SGHTA and CDR2 FQGNSA. V lost 3 bases to trimming and J lost 6 bases; unmatched junction nucleotides: 5. The DNA of the CDR3 is TGTGCCAGCAGCTTTACTAGCGGGACCGTCAATGAGCAGTTCTTC. It is translated as CASSFTSGTVNEQFF.

This clone appeared a single time. This chain connects TRBV9 to TRBJ1-1, with D tentatively TRBD1 (5 bases). This CDR3 spans 16 amino acids. The germline CDR1 and CDR2 sequences are SGDLS and YYNGEE. The ends were cut back, 0 bases at V and 5 bases at J, with 17 bases in the middle. The CDR3 bases are TGTGCCAGCAGCGTAGAAGGGGAGGGAGAGGAGACTGAAGCTTTCTTT. Translated, it gives CASSVEGEGEETEAFF.

The chain couples TRBV29-1 to TRBJ2-1; D is unclear. V was pared by 5 bases and J by 6 bases, with 17 bases between. In germline, CDR1 is SQVTM, CDR2 ANQGSEA. The CDR3 is 14 amino acids. The CDR3 nucleotides read TGCAGCGTTTCGTTAAACCTAGTTCGCAATGAGCAGTTCTTC. Its translation is CSVSLNLVRNEQFF.

V and J are TRBV7-3 and TRBJ1-2, with a weak D call TRBD1 (6 bases). The CDR3 is 15 residues long. V was pared by 0 bases and J by 3 bases, with 11 bases between. The V gene's germline CDR1 is SGHTA and CDR2 FQGTGA. DNA for the CDR3: TGTGCCAGCAGCTTAACGGGGGGGCCGGACTATGGCTACACCTTC. Encoded protein: CASSLTGGPDYGYTF.

The chain couples TRBV3-1 (or the pseudogene TRBV3-2) to TRBJ2-2; D remains ambiguous. CDR1 LGHDT and CDR2 YNNKEL come from the germline V gene (reference sequence). V lost 2 bases, J lost 5 bases, and 3 bases lay in between. This CDR3 is 12 amino acids long. In DNA form, the CDR3 reads TGTGCCAGCAGCCAACTTACCGGGGAGCTGTTTTTT. It specifies CASSQLTGELFF.

CDR3 bases: TGTGCCAGCAGCAGGGAGGGGGTAAGGCAGCCCCAGCATTTT. This codes for CASSREGVRQPQHF. The rearrangement uses TRBV27 and TRBJ1-5; D is possibly TRBD1 (6 bases). The ends were cut back, 6 bases at V and 7 bases at J, with 16 bases in the middle. Per the germline V gene, CDR1 is MNHEY and CDR2 is SMNVEV (reference sequence). This CDR3 has 14 residues.

This clone was counted a few times. The chain uses TRBV6-5 and TRBJ1-2; 10 nucleotides align to TRBD1. J was trimmed by 6 bases and V by 6 bases; bases with no gene match: 4. This CDR3 comprises 13 residues. CDR1 and CDR2 (germline): MNHEY, SVGAGI. The DNA of the CDR3 is TGTGCCAGCAGGCCGACAGGGGGCGATGGCTACACCTTC. Translation gives CASRPTGGDGYTF.

The chain carries TRBV18 and TRBJ2-3, with a possible D match to TRBD2 (5 bases). Per germline, CDR1 KGHSH and CDR2 LQKENI. The CDR3 totals 15 residues. Trimming removed 5 bases from V and 1 base from J, with 13 bases in between. The CDR3 loop is CASSAVSGRTDTQYF. The CDR3 DNA reads as TGTGCCAGCTCAGCCGTGAGCGGTCGCACAGATACGCAGTATTTT. Supplemented by reference TRBV18 and TRBJ2-3, the full variable domain reads NAGVMQNPRHLVRRRGQEARLRCSPMKGHSHVYWYRQLPEEGLKFMVYLQKENIIDESGMPKERFSAEFPKEGPSILRIQQVVRGDSAAYFCASSAVSGRTDTQYFGPGTRLTVL.

This clone was recorded a few times. This sequence joins TRBV19 and TRBJ2-7, with TRBD1 matching 7 bases. CDR3 length: 14 amino acids. Germline loops: CDR1 LNHDA, CDR2 SQIVND (reference sequence). Germline trimming cut 3 bases from V and 3 bases from J; bases unmatched to any gene: 5. CDR3 in DNA: TGTGCCAGTAGTATCGGGACAGAGTACTACGAGCAGTACTTC. Encoded protein: CASSIGTEYYEQYF.

The CDR3 protein is CASSETGGSPLHF. DNA of the CDR3: TGTGCCAGCAGTGAGACAGGGGGCTCACCCCTCCACTTT. The chain combines TRBV6-1 with TRBJ1-6, with 10 bases that match TRBD1. The CDR3 contains 13 residues. CDR1 and CDR2 from the germline V gene are MNHNS and SASEGT. J gave up 10 bases and V 3 bases, and 0 bases lay outside the gene matches.

The chain joins TRBV11-3 to TRBJ2-1, with D possibly TRBD2 on 6 matching bases. V was cut by 5 bases and J by 2 bases, with 13 bases left in between. The CDR3 runs to 15 residues. Germline values: CDR1 SGHNT, CDR2 YENEEA. The CDR3 coding sequence is TGTGCCAGCAGCCCCGAGGCGGGAACCTACAATGAGCAGTTCTTC. It yields the protein CASSPEAGTYNEQFF.

The gene calls are TRBV29-1 and TRBJ1-2; TRBD1 is a possible D gene (5 bases). V was trimmed by 6 bases and J by 0 bases, leaving 14 bases between them. CDR1 is SQVTM, CDR2 ANQGSEA, per germline. The CDR3 loop spans 14 amino acids. CDR3 sequence reads: CSVGGEEANYGYTF. The CDR3 DNA follows: TGCAGCGTCGGGGGGGAGGAGGCTAACTATGGCTACACCTTC.

This clone has a single count. This chain uses TRBV11-2 with TRBJ2-1; 7 bases line up with TRBD2. The trim removed 5 bases at V and 0 bases at J, leaving 7 bases unmatched. The CDR3 runs 16 residues. Germline V gene data show CDR1 as SGHAT and CDR2 as FQNNGV. CDR3 sequence reads: CASSQLAPSSYNEQFF. The CDR3 DNA follows: TGTGCCAGCAGCCAACTAGCGCCGAGCTCCTACAATGAGCAGTTCTTC.

This clone was recorded only once. V and J are TRBV28 and TRBJ2-2, with 7 positions matching TRBD1. This CDR3 is 15 amino acids long. The germline V gene encodes CDR1 MDHEN and CDR2 SYDVKM. The trim removed 5 bases at V and 4 bases at J, leaving 7 bases unmatched. This chain's CDR3 is CASSRPRQGTGELFF. The CDR3 nucleotides are TGTGCCAGCAGTCGACCTAGACAGGGCACCGGGGAGCTGTTTTTT.

The chain has TRBV4-1 and TRBJ2-4; 9 nucleotides align to TRBD1. CDR3 length equals 17 residues. Germline V gives CDR1 MGHRA, CDR2 YSYEKL. With V trimmed by 3 bases and J by 0 bases, 6 bases remained unmatched. The CDR3 sequence is CASSQSPGQGAKNIQYF. For the CDR3, the DNA is TGCGCCAGCAGCCAGAGTCCGGGACAGGGAGCCAAAAACATTCAGTACTTC.

The V and J genes are TRBV7-9 and TRBJ2-7, with D hard to call. Trimming pared 5 bases from V and 3 bases from J, leaving 11 bases between. This CDR3 comprises 13 residues. Germline V gives CDR1 SEHNR, CDR2 FQNEAQ (reference sequence). The CDR3 DNA follows: TGTGCCAGCAGCCCGACTGGCGTCTACGAGCAGTACTTC. Translation gives CASSPTGVYEQYF. The whole variable domain, remainder taken from reference TRBV7-9 and TRBJ2-7, is DTGVSQNPRHKITKRGQNVTFRCDPISEHNRLYWYRQTLGQGPEFLTYFQNEAQLEKSRLLSDRFSAERPKGSFSTLEIQRTEQGDSAMYLCASSPTGVYEQYFGPGTRLTVT.

The gene calls are TRBV27 and TRBJ2-3; 8 bases fit TRBD1. Per the germline V gene, CDR1 is MNHEY and CDR2 is SMNVEV (reference sequence). This CDR3 spans 14 amino acids. Trimming at V came to 7 bases and at J to 6 bases, leaving 9 bases not matched to a gene. CDR3: CASTKQGGEDTQYF. CDR3 DNA: TGTGCCAGCACGAAACAGGGGGGTGAGGATACGCAGTATTTT.

The chain carries TRBV6-2 or TRBV6-3 and TRBJ1-5, with D unclear. The CDR3 has 12 amino acids. Between the trimmed V and J ends, which lost 6 bases and 5 bases, there was a span of 8 bases. CDR1 and CDR2 from the germline V gene are MNHEY and SVGEGT. The CDR3 nucleotides are TGTGCCAGCAGCCACAGTGATCAGCCCCAGCATTTT. Translated, it gives CASSHSDQPQHF.

This clone was counted a few times. The chain carries TRBV7-9 and TRBJ1-4; 9 nucleotides match TRBD1. Trimming took 4 bases from V and 8 from J; bases not matched to a gene: 8. Germline V lookup: CDR1 SEHNR, CDR2 FQNEAQ (reference sequence). The CDR3 runs 15 residues. The CDR3 DNA reads TGTGCCAGCAGCTCGGGACAGGGTACGGGGGAAAAACTGTTTTTT. Its translation is CASSSGQGTGEKLFF.

This sequence joins TRBV12-3 or TRBV12-4 and TRBJ2-3; D is ambiguous. V shed 10 bases and J shed 3 bases, with 11 bases lying between them. This CDR3 region has 12 residues. The CDR3 DNA reads as TGTGCCACCGCGAAGCTTACAGATACGCAGTATTTT. It codes for CATAKLTDTQYF.

This clone was counted a single time. The chain is built from TRBV15 and TRBJ2-1; TRBD2 matches at 7 bases. The CDR3 has 16 residues. Germline lookup yields CDR1 LNHNV and CDR2 YYDKDF (reference sequence). V lost 0 bases to trimming and J lost 4 bases; unmatched junction nucleotides: 6. In nucleotides, the CDR3 is TGTGCCACCAGCAGAGATCAGACTAGCTATTACAATGAGCAGTTCTTC. Translation: CATSRDQTSYYNEQFF.